Listed below are T cell receptor beta chains from one sample, sequenced in a study of blood T cell repertoires in COVID-19. Libraries were prepared by immunoSEQ multiplex PCR; TCRdb keeps only in-frame clonotypes and omits some of them. In the table there are around 340,000 clones, more than 70% of which are singletons. The sample taken for sequencing was peripheral blood. The receptor source for this set is a woman aged 55-69 years with COVID-19, enrolled during active disease. Each CDR3 is given with its conserved first and last residue. Fields, in order: V gene, clone size, D gene, J gene, CDR3 DNA, CDR3 protein. The D gene is left open where the match is weak. The size of a clone is reported for some rows only, either as once, few or many, or as a class for expanded clones.

V gene: TRBV10-3; clone size: NA; D gene: NA; J gene: TRBJ2-7; CDR3 DNA: TGTGCCATCTCAGACAGTGACAACTACGAGCAGTACTTC; CDR3 protein: CAISDSDNYEQYF
V gene: TRBV5-1; clone size: NA; D gene: NA; J gene: TRBJ1-1; CDR3 DNA: TGCGCCAGCAGCCACGGGACAACGAACACTGAAGCTTTCTTT; CDR3 protein: CASSHGTTNTEAFF
V gene: TRBV30; clone size: NA; D gene: TRBD1; J gene: TRBJ1-2; CDR3 DNA: TGTGCCTGGAGTGTATCTCGGACAGGGGGCTACACCTTC; CDR3 protein: CAWSVSRTGGYTF
V gene: TRBV28; clone size: NA; D gene: NA; J gene: TRBJ1-1; CDR3 DNA: TGTGCCACCGGTAGAGAAGCTTTCTTT; CDR3 protein: CATGREAFF
V gene: TRBV19; clone size: NA; D gene: TRBD1; J gene: TRBJ1-1; CDR3 DNA: TGTGCCAGTAGTGAGGGACAGGGCACTGAAGCTTTCTTT; CDR3 protein: CASSEGQGTEAFF
V gene: TRBV7-2; clone size: once; D gene: NA; J gene: TRBJ1-1; CDR3 DNA: TGTGCCAGCAGCGTAGCTCAGTATGAAGCTTTCTTT; CDR3 protein: CASSVAQYEAFF
V gene: TRBV1; clone size: NA; D gene: NA; J gene: TRBJ2-1; CDR3 DNA: TGCACCAGCAGCCAGGGCGGGGGCCGCAGGGAGCAGTTCTTC; CDR3 protein: CTSSQGGGRREQFF
V gene: TRBV19; clone size: few; D gene: NA; J gene: TRBJ1-6; CDR3 DNA: TGTGCCAGTAGTAACAGGGCAGGAAGTGGTTCACCCCTCCACTTT; CDR3 protein: CASSNRAGSGSPLHF
V gene: TRBV19; clone size: NA; D gene: NA; J gene: TRBJ1-1; CDR3 DNA: TGTGCCAGCTACGGGGGGAACACTGAAGCTTTCTTT; CDR3 protein: CASYGGNTEAFF
V gene: TRBV9; clone size: NA; D gene: NA; J gene: TRBJ1-2; CDR3 DNA: TGTGCCAGCAGCGTAGCTGCGCGGCGGGGCTATGGCTACACCTTC; CDR3 protein: CASSVAARRGYGYTF
V gene: TRBV3-1/TRBV3-2; clone size: NA; D gene: NA; J gene: TRBJ2-4; CDR3 DNA: TGTGCCAGCAGCCAATCAATCAGGGGGGCGGAAAACATTCAGTACTTC; CDR3 protein: CASSQSIRGAENIQYF
V gene: TRBV27; clone size: NA; D gene: NA; J gene: TRBJ1-5; CDR3 DNA: TGTGCCAGCAGTCACTTGGACTGGCAGGGCAATCAGCCCCAGCATTTT; CDR3 protein: CASSHLDWQGNQPQHF
V gene: TRBV5-1; clone size: NA; D gene: NA; J gene: TRBJ2-2; CDR3 DNA: TGCGCCAGCAGCTACACCCTAGACAGGAACACCGGGGAGCTGTTTTTT; CDR3 protein: CASSYTLDRNTGELFF
V gene: TRBV19; clone size: NA; D gene: NA; J gene: TRBJ2-1; CDR3 DNA: TGTGCCAGTAGTATGTCCCAGTATCGTGAGCAGTTCTTC; CDR3 protein: CASSMSQYREQFF
V gene: TRBV7-9; clone size: few; D gene: NA; J gene: TRBJ1-1; CDR3 DNA: TGTGCCAGCTTGAGGTTCGGCGGGAGCACTGAAGCTTTCTTT; CDR3 protein: CASLRFGGSTEAFF
V gene: TRBV7-9; clone size: once; D gene: NA; J gene: TRBJ1-2; CDR3 DNA: TGTGCCAGCGGATTTAGCAACTATGGCTACACCTTC; CDR3 protein: CASGFSNYGYTF
V gene: TRBV28; clone size: NA; D gene: TRBD1; J gene: TRBJ2-7; CDR3 DNA: TGTGCCAGCAGTTCGATCCTCCGGGACAGGGGAGGAAGAGAGCAGTACTTC; CDR3 protein: CASSSILRDRGGREQYF
V gene: TRBV18; clone size: few; D gene: NA; J gene: TRBJ1-1; CDR3 DNA: TGTGCCAGCTCCCTAAACAGGAACACTGAAGCTTTCTTT; CDR3 protein: CASSLNRNTEAFF
V gene: TRBV6-5; clone size: NA; D gene: TRBD1; J gene: TRBJ1-1; CDR3 DNA: TGTGCCAGCAGTCTGACAGGGAGGAAATCTGAAGCTTTCTTT; CDR3 protein: CASSLTGRKSEAFF
V gene: TRBV11-2; clone size: NA; D gene: TRBD1; J gene: TRBJ1-3; CDR3 DNA: TGTGCCAGCAGCTTAGGGACAGGGCCTGGAAACACCATATATTTT; CDR3 protein: CASSLGTGPGNTIYF
V gene: TRBV20-1; clone size: few; D gene: NA; J gene: TRBJ1-1; CDR3 DNA: TGCAGTGCTAAACAGGGTCCTGAAGCTTTCTTT; CDR3 protein: CSAKQGPEAFF
V gene: TRBV18; clone size: NA; D gene: NA; J gene: TRBJ2-7; CDR3 DNA: TGTGCCAGCTCACCAGGAGCGGGCAGCTACTACGAGCAGTACTTC; CDR3 protein: CASSPGAGSYYEQYF
V gene: TRBV28; clone size: NA; D gene: NA; J gene: TRBJ1-1; CDR3 DNA: TGTGCCAGCAGGGTAGACGGGTCTGAAGCTTTCTTT; CDR3 protein: CASRVDGSEAFF
V gene: TRBV9; clone size: NA; D gene: TRBD1; J gene: TRBJ1-6; CDR3 DNA: TGTGCCAGCAGCCAACACGGACAGGCTAATTCACCCCTCCACTTT; CDR3 protein: CASSQHGQANSPLHF
V gene: TRBV5-1; clone size: NA; D gene: TRBD1; J gene: TRBJ2-7; CDR3 DNA: TGCGCCAGCAGCCCATCGACAGGGAGCTCCTACGAGCAGTACTTC; CDR3 protein: CASSPSTGSSYEQYF
V gene: TRBV3-1/TRBV3-2; clone size: NA; D gene: TRBD1; J gene: TRBJ1-4; CDR3 DNA: TGTGCCAGCAGCCGCGGGGACAGCTCTAATGAAAAACTGTTTTTT; CDR3 protein: CASSRGDSSNEKLFF
V gene: TRBV15; clone size: NA; D gene: NA; J gene: TRBJ1-5; CDR3 DNA: TGTGCCACCGCGGGAAGCAATCAGCCCCAGCATTTT; CDR3 protein: CATAGSNQPQHF
V gene: TRBV5-5; clone size: NA; D gene: NA; J gene: TRBJ1-1; CDR3 DNA: TGTGCCAGCACCCTTACGACAGTGGGGGAAGCTTTCTTT; CDR3 protein: CASTLTTVGEAFF
V gene: TRBV7-2; clone size: NA; D gene: TRBD1; J gene: TRBJ1-2; CDR3 DNA: TGTGCCAGCAGCTCTTACTTTGGGGACAGTTATGGCTACACCTTC; CDR3 protein: CASSSYFGDSYGYTF
V gene: TRBV6-2/TRBV6-3; clone size: NA; D gene: TRBD2; J gene: TRBJ2-5; CDR3 DNA: TGTGCCAGCAGTTACTGGACTAGCGGGGCCGGAGAGACCCAGTACTTC; CDR3 protein: CASSYWTSGAGETQYF
V gene: TRBV5-4; clone size: NA; D gene: TRBD1; J gene: TRBJ1-1; CDR3 DNA: TGTGCCAGCAGCAACTCAGGGGGCGGTAGAGCGATGACTTTCTTT; CDR3 protein: CASSNSGGGRAMTFF
V gene: TRBV7-9; clone size: NA; D gene: TRBD1; J gene: TRBJ2-7; CDR3 DNA: TGTGCCAGCAGCTCACCGACAGGGGGGACCTACGAGCAGTACTTC; CDR3 protein: CASSSPTGGTYEQYF
V gene: TRBV18; clone size: once; D gene: NA; J gene: TRBJ1-5; CDR3 DNA: TGTGCCAGCCAAAGAACAGGGTCCGGTCAGCCCCAGCATTTT; CDR3 protein: CASQRTGSGQPQHF
V gene: TRBV11-2; clone size: NA; D gene: TRBD1; J gene: TRBJ1-2; CDR3 DNA: TGTGCCAGCAGCTCGGACAGGGGTCTCGGCTACACCTTC; CDR3 protein: CASSSDRGLGYTF
V gene: TRBV7-3; clone size: NA; D gene: NA; J gene: TRBJ2-2; CDR3 DNA: TGTGCCAGCAGCTCTCTTGTACAGGGAGATACCGGGGAGCTGTTTTTT; CDR3 protein: CASSSLVQGDTGELFF
V gene: TRBV6-5; clone size: NA; D gene: TRBD1; J gene: TRBJ1-2; CDR3 DNA: TGTGCCAGCAGTCCCGTGGGGACAGGGTACGGCTACACCTTC; CDR3 protein: CASSPVGTGYGYTF
V gene: TRBV14; clone size: NA; D gene: TRBD2; J gene: TRBJ2-1; CDR3 DNA: TGTGCCAGCAGCCCTCCACTAGCGATGAATGAGCAGTTCTTC; CDR3 protein: CASSPPLAMNEQFF
V gene: TRBV27; clone size: NA; D gene: NA; J gene: TRBJ2-1; CDR3 DNA: TGTGCCAGCAGTTTAAACCCGGGGGTGTTCAATGAGCAGTTCTTC; CDR3 protein: CASSLNPGVFNEQFF
V gene: TRBV29-1; clone size: NA; D gene: TRBD1; J gene: TRBJ2-7; CDR3 DNA: TGCAGCGCCACGGACAGGAGCTCCTACGAGCAGTACTTC; CDR3 protein: CSATDRSSYEQYF
V gene: TRBV10-3; clone size: once; D gene: TRBD1; J gene: TRBJ2-3; CDR3 DNA: TGTGCCATCAGTTCCCAAGGACAGGGGGGGTATTTT; CDR3 protein: CAISSQGQGGYF
V gene: TRBV6-5; clone size: NA; D gene: TRBD1; J gene: TRBJ2-7; CDR3 DNA: TGTGCCAGCAGACCGGGACAGGGGGTCTACGAGCAGTACTTC; CDR3 protein: CASRPGQGVYEQYF
V gene: TRBV27; clone size: NA; D gene: TRBD1; J gene: TRBJ1-5; CDR3 DNA: TGTGCCAGCAGCCCCCTGGGACAGGGCAACAATCAGCCCCAGCATTTT; CDR3 protein: CASSPLGQGNNQPQHF
V gene: TRBV2; clone size: NA; D gene: NA; J gene: TRBJ2-5; CDR3 DNA: TGTGCCAGCACAGGGTTGCAAGAGACCCAGTACTTC; CDR3 protein: CASTGLQETQYF
V gene: TRBV5-4; clone size: NA; D gene: NA; J gene: TRBJ2-7; CDR3 DNA: TGTGCCAGCAGCTTGGGAGGAAACTACGAGCAGTACTTC; CDR3 protein: CASSLGGNYEQYF
V gene: TRBV2; clone size: NA; D gene: NA; J gene: TRBJ1-5; CDR3 DNA: TGTGCCAGCAGATACGACACAGGGACACAGCCCCAGCATTTT; CDR3 protein: CASRYDTGTQPQHF